This T cell receptor (beta chain) emerged from a study of regulatory T cells in long-lasting Graves disease. Specified time point: newly diagnosed GD, antithyroid drugs for less than 3 months. Following extraction of RNA from PBMCs, that RNA was used to make the TCR library. EDTA tubes received 7.5 to 9 milliliters of collected peripheral blood. This clonotype was recorded at least ten times. Its antigen is currently unknown. Trimming took off 8 bases at V and 1 base at J, with 14 bases between the two ends. Germline lookup yields CDR1 LGHDT and CDR2 YNNKEL (reference sequence). This CDR3 has 14 amino acids. Assembly of TCR beta libraries relied on iRepertoire HTBI primers together with Arm-PCR of CDR3 regions. TCRdb analysed the multiplex PCR reads with MiXCR anew, one entry per CDR3 protein. The sample records about 400,000 distinct CDR3 sequences, less than 20% being singletons. General observations from the study: Results may be inaccurate due to the small sample size. Favoring TRBV28, TRBJ1-2 and TRBJ2-5 was a feature seen in persistent disease. TCR diversity was lower in persistent than newly diagnosed Graves' disease.

The material sequenced was peripheral blood mononuclear cells (PBMCs), taken at new diagnosis, from a patient treated with antithyroid drugs. This chain links TRBV3-1 with TRBJ1-1; the D is unclear. The TCR was taken from a female donor with Graves disease. The CDR3 is CASSRSGWNTEAFF. The CDR3 region has the DNA TGTGCCAGCTCCCGATCGGGGTGGAACACTGAAGCTTTCTTT.